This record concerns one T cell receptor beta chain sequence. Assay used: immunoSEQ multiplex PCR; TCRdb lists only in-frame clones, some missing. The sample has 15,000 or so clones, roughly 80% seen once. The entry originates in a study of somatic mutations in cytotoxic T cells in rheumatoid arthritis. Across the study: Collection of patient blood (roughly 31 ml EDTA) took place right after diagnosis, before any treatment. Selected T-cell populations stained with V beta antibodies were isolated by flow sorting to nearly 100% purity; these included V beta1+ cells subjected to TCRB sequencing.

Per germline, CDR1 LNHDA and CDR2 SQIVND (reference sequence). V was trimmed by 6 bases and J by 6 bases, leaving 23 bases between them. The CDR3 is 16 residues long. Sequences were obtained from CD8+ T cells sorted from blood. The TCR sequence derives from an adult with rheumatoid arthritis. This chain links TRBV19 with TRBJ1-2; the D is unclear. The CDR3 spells CASSKPVPTLWDGYTF. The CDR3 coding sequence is TGTGCCAGTAGCAAACCCGTCCCGACCCTATGGGATGGCTACACCTTC. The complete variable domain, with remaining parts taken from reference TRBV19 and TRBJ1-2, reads DGGITQSPKYLFRKEGQNVTLSCEQNLNHDAMYWYRQDPGQGLRLIYYSQIVNDFQKGDIAEGYSVSREKKESFPLTVTSAQKNPTAFYLCASSKPVPTLWDGYTFGSGTRLTVV.